This TCR beta chain was sequenced for a study of CD8 T cells in Susac syndrome. Germline V lookup: CDR1 DFQATT, CDR2 SNEGSKA (reference sequence). V lost 0 bases to trimming and J lost 2 bases, with 15 bases between them. The CDR3 covers 16 residues. With random hexamers, reverse transcription was performed on about 0.5 to 1 ug of RNA. MiXCR, applied by TCRdb to the immunoSEQ multiplex PCR reads, yields one record per CDR3 protein. Of around 90,000 distinct CDR3 sequences listed, around 96% were seen once; the top ten hold 0.62%. The chain has TRBV20-1 and TRBJ2-3; a possible D gene is TRBD2 (6 bases). Source material: CD8+ T cells from PBMCs. The sequence was collected from a human donor with Susac syndrome. In DNA form, the CDR3 reads TGCAGTGCTAGAGATCCCGCAGGGACTTTCACAGATACGCAGTATTTT. It translates to CSARDPAGTFTDTQYF.